These 31 T cell receptor beta chains share one sample of origin, sequenced in a study of graft-versus-host responses after intestinal transplantation. Assay used: immunoSEQ multiplex PCR; TCRdb lists only in-frame clones, some missing. Of 110,000 to 150,000 clones listed, 80% to 95% are singletons. These receptors have no identified antigens. The sequencing used unstimulated CD4+ T cells sorted from spleen or lymph node cells, collected before intestinal transplant. All receptors come from a human donor who received an intestinal transplant.

For the CDR3, the DNA is TGTGCCAGCAGCCAAGAAATACGGACAGATACGCAGTATTTT. Residues: CASSQEIRTDTQYF. The genes are TRBV4-2 and TRBJ2-3; D uncertain. The germline gives CDR1 LGHNA, CDR2 YNFKEQ. Deletions cut 0 bases from V and 3 bases from J, with 7 bases between. The CDR3 contains 14 residues.

This chain joins TRBV9 and TRBJ2-5; TRBD1 matches 9 bases. V gave up 3 bases and J gave up 4 bases; unmatched junction bases: 4. CDR1 and CDR2 from the germline V gene are SGDLS and YYNGEE. This CDR3 has 14 amino acids. The CDR3 region is CASSEGTGRETQYF. CDR3 DNA: TGTGCCAGCAGCGAGGGGACAGGGAGAGAGACCCAGTACTTC.

V and J are TRBV5-8 and TRBJ2-5; 10 positions match TRBD1. This CDR3 is built from 16 residues. Germline V CDR1 and CDR2: SGHTS, YDEGEE. With 3 bases clipped from V and 4 bases from J, the junction kept 9 bases outside the gene matches. Written as DNA, the CDR3 is TGTGCCAGCAGCTGGGGGGCGACAGGGGGCGGAGAGACCCAGTACTTC. It yields the protein CASSWGATGGGETQYF.

The chain joins TRBV2 to TRBJ1-2, with 7 positions matching TRBD1. This CDR3 is 15 amino acids long. J gave up 6 bases and V 7 bases, and 14 bases lay outside the gene matches. Germline V gene lookup returns CDR1 SNHLY and CDR2 FYNNEI. The CDR3 spells CASNRDSGQVNGYTF. The CDR3 bases are TGTGCCAGCAATAGAGATTCAGGACAGGTTAATGGCTACACCTTC. The full variable domain, completed using reference TRBV2 and TRBJ1-2, is EPEVTQTPSHQVTQMGQEVILRCVPISNHLYFYWYRQILGQKVEFLVSFYNNEISEKSEIFDDQFSVERPDGSNFTLKIRSTKLEDSAMYFCASNRDSGQVNGYTFGSGTRLTVV.

This chain links TRBV10-3 with TRBJ2-7, with 9 nucleotides matching TRBD1. This CDR3 is built from 16 residues. V lost 3 bases and J lost 4; bases outside the gene matches: 10. In germline, CDR1 is ENHRY, CDR2 SYGVKD. The chain's CDR3 is CAISDTNRGRVYEQYF. CDR3 nucleotide sequence: TGTGCCATCAGTGACACCAACAGGGGGCGAGTGTACGAGCAGTACTTC.

CDR3: CASSEPGLAGGSEQFF. The CDR3 DNA sequence: TGTGCCAGCAGTGAACCGGGACTAGCGGGAGGAAGTGAGCAGTTCTTC. The chain uses TRBV25-1 and TRBJ2-1; 15 nucleotides line up with TRBD2. The CDR3 runs to 16 residues. After removal of 2 bases from V and 9 bases from J, the junction contained 5 bases not matched to a gene. The germline V gene has CDR1 MGHDK and CDR2 SYGVNS.

This clone has more than one count but fewer than ten. This chain joins TRBV27 and TRBJ2-7; 11 positions match TRBD2. Trimming cost V 1 base and J 3 bases; bases outside gene matches: 5. The CDR3 sequence is 16 residues long. Germline V gene sequence: CDR1 MNHEY, CDR2 SMNVEV (reference sequence). Here the CDR3 DNA reads TGTGCCAGCAGTTTATTTAGAACTAGCGGGAGCTACGAGCAGTACTTC. Encoded protein: CASSLFRTSGSYEQYF.

The rearrangement uses TRBV5-1 and TRBJ2-2; possible D gene TRBD2, 5 bases. V was clipped by 1 base and J by 3 bases, with 13 bases between them. Germline values: CDR1 SGHRS, CDR2 YFSETQ. The CDR3 consists of 16 residues. The chain's CDR3 is CASSLNPGRDTGELFF. In DNA form, the CDR3 reads TGCGCCAGCAGCTTGAACCCGGGAAGGGACACCGGGGAGCTGTTTTTT.

This clone has a single count. The chain is built from TRBV29-1 and TRBJ1-1, with D maybe TRBD1 (5 bases). V lost 6 bases, J lost 1 base, and 15 bases lay in between. The CDR3 runs 14 residues. CDR1 is SQVTM, CDR2 ANQGSEA, per germline. Here the CDR3 DNA reads TGCAGCGTCCTAGGAGGGAGGGGGAACACTGAAGCTTTCTTT. It specifies CSVLGGRGNTEAFF.

The chain is built from TRBV5-1 and TRBJ2-2; 10 bases are a match to TRBD2. This CDR3 comprises 18 residues. The V segment lost 1 base and the J segment 2 bases; nucleotides outside the gene matches: 8. The germline V gene has CDR1 SGHRS and CDR2 YFSETQ. The CDR3 reads CASSLPALAGGNTGELFF. CDR3 nucleotides: TGCGCCAGCAGCTTGCCTGCTTTAGCGGGAGGCAACACCGGGGAGCTGTTTTTT.

The J gene is TRBJ1-1, the V gene TRBV5-1; maybe TRBD1 (5 bases). The length of the CDR3 is 14 residues. V was pared by 7 bases and J by 0 bases, with 13 bases between. The germline CDR1 and CDR2 sequences are SGHRS and YFSETQ. The CDR3: CASGGGPMNTEAFF. The DNA of the CDR3 is TGCGCCAGCGGCGGGGGTCCGATGAACACTGAAGCTTTCTTT.

This clone occurred once. This chain joins TRBV7-2 and TRBJ1-2; TRBD1 matches at 7 bases. V lost 1 base and J lost 8; bases outside the gene matches: 13. This CDR3 spans 16 amino acids. The germline V gene encodes CDR1 SGHTA and CDR2 FQGNSA. The CDR3 spells CASSLVIADGGGGYTF. As DNA, the CDR3 is TGTGCCAGCAGCTTAGTAATCGCCGATGGAGGGGGCGGCTACACCTTC. The whole variable domain, filled in from reference TRBV7-2 and TRBJ1-2, reads GAGVSQSPSNKVTEKGKDVELRCDPISGHTALYWYRQSLGQGLEFLIYFQGNSAPDKSGLPSDRFSAERTGGSVSTLTIQRTQQEDSAVYLCASSLVIADGGGGYTFGSGTRLTVV.

The chain carries TRBV10-3 and TRBJ2-1; TRBD2 is a possible D gene (5 bases). The CDR3 covers 11 residues. From germline, CDR1 is ENHRY and CDR2 SYGVKD. The V end was cut by 8 bases, the J end by 7 bases, with 9 bases between. Here the CDR3 reads CAISRENEQFF. The CDR3, as DNA: TGTGCCATCTCAAGGGAGAATGAGCAGTTCTTC.

This chain joins TRBV5-1 and TRBJ2-1; a possible D gene is TRBD2 (6 bases). This CDR3 contains 14 residues. Trimming cost V 4 bases and J 7 bases, with 15 bases left between them. Germline assignment: CDR1 SGHRS and CDR2 YFSETQ. CDR3 amino acids: CASSLRENLNEQFF. The CDR3 nucleotides read TGCGCCAGCAGCCTTCGGGAGAACCTGAATGAGCAGTTCTTC.

CDR3 DNA sequence: TGTGCCAGCAGTTACTCACAGGGTGGCTACACCTTC. Encoded protein: CASSYSQGGYTF. V usage is TRBV6-5 and J usage is TRBJ1-2, with TRBD1 as a possible D gene (6 bases). The CDR3 is made up of 12 amino acids. Trimming left V 0 bases short and J 7 bases short, with 6 bases between. CDR1 and CDR2 (germline): MNHEY, SVGAGI.

This rearrangement joins TRBV4-1 to TRBJ2-7, with TRBD1 matching over 9 bases. CDR1 is MGHRA and CDR2 is YSYEKL in the germline V gene. V lost 0 bases to trimming and J lost 4 bases; unmatched junction nucleotides: 13. CDR3 length equals 18 residues. CDR3 in amino acids: CASSQDQGRGQGRYEQYF. For the CDR3, the DNA is TGCGCCAGCAGCCAAGATCAAGGCCGGGGACAGGGACGATACGAGCAGTACTTC.

This clone appeared a few times. The chain employs TRBV18 and TRBJ1-1, with D unresolved. V was clipped by 7 bases and J by 1 base, with 7 bases between them. CDR3 size: 12 residues. Germline lookup yields CDR1 KGHSH and CDR2 LQKENI. CDR3 sequence reads: CASCSRNTEAFF. As DNA, the CDR3 is TGTGCCAGCTGTTCCCGGAACACTGAAGCTTTCTTT.

The V gene is TRBV28, the J gene TRBJ1-5; D call uncertain. V lost 6 bases and J 7 bases, leaving 13 bases between the germline ends. The CDR3 sequence is 13 residues long. Germline-derived CDR1 and CDR2 are MDHEN and SYDVKM. This CDR3 is CASSRLPRQPQHF. Here the CDR3 DNA reads TGTGCCAGCAGCCGTCTTCCTCGACAGCCCCAGCATTTT.

V gene TRBV6-6 combines with J gene TRBJ1-2; no reliable D call. The CDR3 spans 12 residues. CDR1 is MNHNY and CDR2 is SVGAGI in the germline V gene (reference sequence). Deletions cut 2 bases from V and 3 bases from J, with 4 bases between. CDR3 sequence reads: CASSYDYYGYTF. In DNA, the CDR3 is TGTGCCAGCAGTTACGATTACTATGGCTACACCTTC.

This rearrangement joins TRBV28 to TRBJ2-1; 12 bases agree with TRBD2. The germline gives CDR1 MDHEN, CDR2 SYDVKM. Trimming at V came to 3 bases and at J to 2 bases, leaving 20 bases not matched to a gene. CDR3 length: 22 residues. This CDR3 reads CASSFPVLLAGGTGGAYNEQFF. CDR3 bases: TGTGCCAGCAGTTTTCCCGTCCTACTAGCGGGAGGTACCGGGGGAGCCTACAATGAGCAGTTCTTC.

The chain joins TRBV11-3 to TRBJ2-1, with 12 nucleotides matching TRBD2. The trim removed 0 bases at V and 9 bases at J, leaving 6 bases unmatched. The CDR3 contains 16 residues. Germline CDR1 reads SGHNT; CDR2 reads YENEEA. DNA of the CDR3: TGTGCCAGCAGCTTAGATTTGACTAGCGGGAGTAGTGAGCAGTTCTTC. Its translation: CASSLDLTSGSSEQFF.

This clone was seen just once. J is TRBJ2-3 and V is TRBV7-2; 8 bases align to TRBD2. CDR1 and CDR2 (germline): SGHTA, FQGNSA. The CDR3 extends over 14 amino acids. V lost 8 bases to trimming and J lost 11 bases; unmatched junction nucleotides: 15. The CDR3: CASFGLAGRRWQYF. CDR3 nucleotides: TGTGCCAGCTTTGGGCTAGCGGGTAGGCGGTGGCAGTATTTT.

The rearrangement links TRBV7-6 to TRBJ2-1, with TRBD2 as a possible D gene (6 bases). In germline, CDR1 is SGHVS, CDR2 FNYEAQ. CDR3 length: 16 amino acids. V was clipped by 1 base and J by 4 bases, with 14 bases between them. As DNA, the CDR3 is TGTGCCAGCAGCTTAGGGGCTAGCGTGGGTTACAATGAGCAGTTCTTC. It codes for CASSLGASVGYNEQFF.

This chain uses TRBV5-1 with TRBJ2-7, with D unclear. The CDR3 length is 13 residues. Deletions cut 5 bases from V and 5 bases from J, with 14 bases between. Per germline, CDR1 SGHRS and CDR2 YFSETQ. As DNA, the CDR3 is TGCGCCAGCAGGGTGGAGTCTGGGGACGAGCAGTACTTC. Its protein is CASRVESGDEQYF.

This rearrangement joins TRBV2 to TRBJ2-1, with TRBD2 identical over 12 bases. This CDR3 has 16 amino acids. The V gene's germline CDR1 is SNHLY and CDR2 FYNNEI. The trim removed 1 base at V and 5 bases at J, leaving 3 bases unmatched. The CDR3 bases are TGTGCCAGCAGTGAAGGGACTAGCGGGATACACAATGAGCAGTTCTTC. This gives the protein CASSEGTSGIHNEQFF.

This rearrangement joins TRBV19 to TRBJ2-1, with D maybe TRBD1 (6 bases). Between the trimmed V and J ends, which lost 5 bases and 4 bases, there was a span of 15 bases. The CDR3 has 15 amino acids. Germline V gene lookup returns CDR1 LNHDA and CDR2 SQIVND (reference sequence). CDR3 in DNA: TGTGCCAGTAGTTTACAGGGTTGGATGTACAATGAGCAGTTCTTC. Translating gives CASSLQGWMYNEQFF.

This clone has just one count. The chain joins TRBV4-1 to TRBJ2-7; TRBD2 aligns across 7 bases. With V trimmed by 1 base and J by 3 bases, 6 bases remained unmatched. Looked up from germline, CDR1 is MGHRA and CDR2 is YSYEKL. CDR3 size: 15 residues. CDR3 residues: CASSQGQRGVYEQYF. CDR3 coding DNA: TGCGCCAGCAGCCAAGGTCAGCGGGGAGTCTACGAGCAGTACTTC.

V usage is TRBV7-8 and J usage is TRBJ2-5; no clear D gene. The J call may be incorrect, as the DNA end agrees better with TRBJ2-7. The CDR3 covers 17 residues. Germline V gives CDR1 SGHVS, CDR2 FQNEAQ. The DNA for the CDR3 is TGTGCCAGCAGCTTAGTACAAATCGCACTCTCTTCCTACGAGCAGTACTTC. This encodes CASSLVQIALSSYEQYF.

CDR3 bases: TGTGCCAGCAGCTCCACAGGGGGCTGGGGGCAGCCCCAGCATTTT. This gives the protein CASSSTGGWGQPQHF. The chain couples TRBV7-9 to TRBJ1-5, with 9 nucleotides matching TRBD1. Germline loops: CDR1 SEHNR, CDR2 FQNEAQ (reference sequence). Unmatched junction bases numbered 8, after V lost 4 bases and J lost 7 bases. This CDR3 region has 15 residues.

The rearrangement uses TRBV4-2 and TRBJ2-2; tentative D call: TRBD2 (5 bases). Trimming took 4 bases from V and 4 from J, leaving 16 bases between them. Germline CDR1 LGHNA, CDR2 YNFKEQ. The CDR3 consists of 16 residues. Here the CDR3 DNA reads TGTGCCAGCAGCCGCGTCGAGGCTAGCTCCACCGGGGAGCTGTTTTTT. Protein sequence: CASSRVEASSTGELFF.

This chain joins TRBV28 and TRBJ2-7, with 8 bases matching TRBD1. The CDR3 contains 14 residues. Germline V lookup: CDR1 MDHEN, CDR2 SYDVKM. V was pared by 5 bases and J by 4 bases, with 7 bases of the junction left unmatched. DNA for the CDR3: TGTGCCAGCAGTCGACCGGGACAGGAGTACGAGCAGTACTTC. This encodes CASSRPGQEYEQYF. Looking up the rest from reference TRBV28 and TRBJ2-7 gives the full variable domain: DVKVTQSSRYLVKRTGEKVFLECVQDMDHENMFWYRQDPGLGLRLIYFSYDVKMKEKGDIPEGYSVSREKKERFSLILESASTNQTSMYLCASSRPGQEYEQYFGPGTRLTVT.